These 4 T cell receptor beta chains originate from one sample sequenced in a study of metastatic and nonmetastatic thyroid tumors. No patient received treatment before thyroid surgery. Using MiXCR, TCRdb re-called clones from the PCR reads. This table has around 29,000 clones, 20% to 25% appearing once. The sequencing sample was made of blood. The receptors derive from a female donor with papillary thyroid cancer or a benign thyroid nodule (not recorded which). Some clones in this sample may be carry-over from other donors' samples.

This clone was observed at least ten times. V is TRBV20-1 and J is TRBJ2-7, with D perhaps matching TRBD1 or TRBD2 (5 bases each). Trimming pared 0 bases from V and 5 bases from J, leaving 11 bases between. There are 13 residues in the CDR3. The germline V gene has CDR1 DFQATT and CDR2 SNEGSKA (reference sequence). The CDR3 coding sequence is TGCAGTGCTAGAGATACCCGGGGCAACGAGCAGTACTTC. It encodes CSARDTRGNEQYF.

The table lists this clone with many counts. V gene TRBV20-1 combines with J gene TRBJ2-3; 7 nucleotides line up with TRBD2. The J segment lost 0 bases and the V segment lost 5 bases, leaving 8 bases of the junction unmatched. The CDR3 covers 15 residues. The germline V gene encodes CDR1 DFQATT and CDR2 SNEGSKA (reference sequence). This CDR3 is CSAQPISGSTDTQYF. The CDR3 region has the DNA TGCAGTGCTCAACCGATTAGCGGGAGCACAGATACGCAGTATTTT.

The CDR3 sequence is CSARPIGSQPQHF. The DNA for the CDR3 is TGCAGTGCTAGACCCATTGGTAGTCAGCCCCAGCATTTT. The V and J genes are TRBV20-1 and TRBJ1-5; no clear D gene. CDR3 size: 13 residues. From germline, CDR1 is DFQATT and CDR2 SNEGSKA (reference sequence). Trimming left V 2 bases short and J 6 bases short, with 11 bases between.

This clone was counted many times. V and J are TRBV29-1 and TRBJ1-1; 8 bases match TRBD1. CDR3 length: 15 amino acids. Trimming took 3 bases from V and 1 from J; bases not matched to a gene: 7. Germline loops: CDR1 SQVTM, CDR2 ANQGSEA. CDR3 sequence reads: CSVDYTGQGNTEAFF. In DNA, the CDR3 is TGCAGCGTTGATTATACCGGACAGGGGAACACTGAAGCTTTCTTT.